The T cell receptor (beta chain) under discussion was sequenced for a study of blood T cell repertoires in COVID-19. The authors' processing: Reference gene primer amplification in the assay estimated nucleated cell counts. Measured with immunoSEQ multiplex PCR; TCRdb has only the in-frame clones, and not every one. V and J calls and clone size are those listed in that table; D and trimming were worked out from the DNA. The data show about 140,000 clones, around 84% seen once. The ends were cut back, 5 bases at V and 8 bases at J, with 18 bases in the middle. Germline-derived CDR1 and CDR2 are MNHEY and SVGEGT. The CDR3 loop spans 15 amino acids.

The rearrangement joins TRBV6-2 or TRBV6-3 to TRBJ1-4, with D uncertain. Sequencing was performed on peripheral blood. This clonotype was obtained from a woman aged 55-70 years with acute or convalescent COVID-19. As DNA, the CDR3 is TGTGCCAGCAGTGACTTTGAAGAGATAAGCGAAAAACTGTTTTTT. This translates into CASSDFEEISEKLFF.